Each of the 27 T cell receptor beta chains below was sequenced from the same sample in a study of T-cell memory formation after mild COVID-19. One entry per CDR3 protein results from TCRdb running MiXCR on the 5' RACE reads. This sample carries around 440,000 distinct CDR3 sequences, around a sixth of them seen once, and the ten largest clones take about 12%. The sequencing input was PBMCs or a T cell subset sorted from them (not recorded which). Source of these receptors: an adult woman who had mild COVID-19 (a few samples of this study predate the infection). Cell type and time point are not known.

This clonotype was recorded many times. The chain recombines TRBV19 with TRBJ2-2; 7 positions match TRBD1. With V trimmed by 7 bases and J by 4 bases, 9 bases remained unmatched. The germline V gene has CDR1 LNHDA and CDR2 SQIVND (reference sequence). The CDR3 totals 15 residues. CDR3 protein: CASIQQGPGTGELFF. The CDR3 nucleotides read TGTGCCAGTATCCAACAGGGGCCGGGCACCGGGGAGCTGTTTTTT.

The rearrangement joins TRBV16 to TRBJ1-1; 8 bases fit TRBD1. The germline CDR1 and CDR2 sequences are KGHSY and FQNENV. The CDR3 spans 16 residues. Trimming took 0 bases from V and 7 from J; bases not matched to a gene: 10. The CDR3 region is CASSQSGGRGQDEAFF. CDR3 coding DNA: TGTGCCAGCAGCCAATCGGGAGGCAGGGGGCAAGATGAAGCTTTCTTT.

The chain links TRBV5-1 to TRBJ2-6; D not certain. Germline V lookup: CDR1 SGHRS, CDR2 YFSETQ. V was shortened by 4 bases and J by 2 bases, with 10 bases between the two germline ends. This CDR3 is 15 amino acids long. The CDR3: CASSTPAAGANVLTF. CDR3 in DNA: TGCGCCAGCAGCACGCCCGCCGCTGGGGCCAACGTCCTGACTTTC.

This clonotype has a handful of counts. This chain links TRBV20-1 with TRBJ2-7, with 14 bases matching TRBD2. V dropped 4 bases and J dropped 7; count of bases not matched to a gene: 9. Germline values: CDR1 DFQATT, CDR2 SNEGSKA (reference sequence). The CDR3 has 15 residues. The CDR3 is CSATPGTSGRREQYF. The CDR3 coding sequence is TGCAGTGCTACCCCCGGGACTAGCGGGAGACGAGAGCAGTACTTC.

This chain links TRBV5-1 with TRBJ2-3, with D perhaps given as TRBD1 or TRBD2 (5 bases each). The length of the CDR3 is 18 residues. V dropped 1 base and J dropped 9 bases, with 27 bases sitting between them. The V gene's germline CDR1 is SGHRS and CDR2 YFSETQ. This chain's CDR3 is CASSLRSAVAGDGDTQYF. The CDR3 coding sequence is TGCGCCAGCAGCTTGAGGTCGGCGGTAGCTGGGGATGGGGACACGCAGTATTTT.

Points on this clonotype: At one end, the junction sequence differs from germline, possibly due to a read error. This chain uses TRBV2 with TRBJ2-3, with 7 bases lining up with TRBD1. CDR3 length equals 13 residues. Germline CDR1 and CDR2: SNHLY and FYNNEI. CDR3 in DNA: TGTGCCACCCAAGGGGGCCGCACAGATACGAAGTATTTT. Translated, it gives CATQGGRTDTKYF.

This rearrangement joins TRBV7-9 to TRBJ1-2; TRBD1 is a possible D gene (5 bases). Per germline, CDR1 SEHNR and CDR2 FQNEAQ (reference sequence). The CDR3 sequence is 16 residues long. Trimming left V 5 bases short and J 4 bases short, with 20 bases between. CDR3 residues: CASSPTGTGKIYGYTF. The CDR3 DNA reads TGTGCCAGCAGCCCTACGGGGACTGGGAAAATCTATGGCTACACCTTC.

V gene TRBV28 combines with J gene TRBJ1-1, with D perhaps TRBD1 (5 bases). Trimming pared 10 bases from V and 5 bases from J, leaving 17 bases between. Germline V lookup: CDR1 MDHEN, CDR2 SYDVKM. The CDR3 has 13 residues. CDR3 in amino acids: CATKGRMGTEAFF. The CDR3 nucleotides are TGTGCCACCAAGGGGCGGATGGGAACTGAAGCTTTCTTT.

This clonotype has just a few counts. In DNA form, the CDR3 reads TGTGCCATCAGGAGGGACAGCCCCCACGAGCAGTACTTC. It specifies CAIRRDSPHEQYF. The J gene is TRBJ2-7, the V gene TRBV10-3; 7 bases map to TRBD1. The germline V gene encodes CDR1 ENHRY and CDR2 SYGVKD. V shed 6 bases, J shed 5 bases, and the junction held 7 bases outside the gene matches. CDR3 length: 13 amino acids.

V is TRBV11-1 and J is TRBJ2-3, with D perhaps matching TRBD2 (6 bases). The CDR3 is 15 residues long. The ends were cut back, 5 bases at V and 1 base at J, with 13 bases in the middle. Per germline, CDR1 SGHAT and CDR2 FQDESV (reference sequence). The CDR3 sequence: CASSPEASGTDTQYF. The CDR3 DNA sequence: TGTGCCAGCAGCCCGGAGGCTAGCGGCACAGATACGCAGTATTTT.

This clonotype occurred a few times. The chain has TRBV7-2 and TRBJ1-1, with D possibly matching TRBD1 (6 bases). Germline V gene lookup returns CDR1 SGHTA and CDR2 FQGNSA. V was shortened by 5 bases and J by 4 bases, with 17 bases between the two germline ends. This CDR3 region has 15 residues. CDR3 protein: CASSRHEGGLTEAFF. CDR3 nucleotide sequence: TGTGCCAGCAGCCGACACGAAGGGGGGCTCACTGAAGCTTTCTTT.

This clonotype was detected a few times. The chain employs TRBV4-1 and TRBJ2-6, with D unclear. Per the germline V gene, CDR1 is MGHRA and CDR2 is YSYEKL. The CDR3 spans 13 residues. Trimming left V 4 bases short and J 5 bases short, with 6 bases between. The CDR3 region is CASSLSWANVLTF. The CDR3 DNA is TGCGCCAGCAGCCTCAGTTGGGCCAACGTCCTGACTTTC.

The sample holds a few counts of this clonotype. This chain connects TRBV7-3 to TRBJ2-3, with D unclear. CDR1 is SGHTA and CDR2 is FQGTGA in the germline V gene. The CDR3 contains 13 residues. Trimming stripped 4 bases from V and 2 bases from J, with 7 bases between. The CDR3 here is CASSSSLTDTQYF. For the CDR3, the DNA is TGTGCCAGCAGCTCCTCTCTCACAGATACGCAGTATTTT.

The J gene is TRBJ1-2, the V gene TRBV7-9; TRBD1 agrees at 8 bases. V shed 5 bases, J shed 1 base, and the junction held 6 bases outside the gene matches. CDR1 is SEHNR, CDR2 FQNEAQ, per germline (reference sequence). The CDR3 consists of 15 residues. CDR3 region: CASSPGQGDNYGYTF. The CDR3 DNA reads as TGTGCCAGCAGCCCCGGACAGGGTGATAACTATGGCTACACCTTC. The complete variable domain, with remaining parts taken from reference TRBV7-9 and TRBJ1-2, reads DTGVSQNPRHKITKRGQNVTFRCDPISEHNRLYWYRQTLGQGPEFLTYFQNEAQLEKSRLLSDRFSAERPKGSFSTLEIQRTEQGDSAMYLCASSPGQGDNYGYTFGSGTRLTVV.

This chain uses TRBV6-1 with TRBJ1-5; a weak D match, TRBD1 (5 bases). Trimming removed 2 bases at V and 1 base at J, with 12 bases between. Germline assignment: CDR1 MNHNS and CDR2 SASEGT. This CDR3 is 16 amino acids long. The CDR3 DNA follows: TGTGCCAGCAGTGAATCGGGGGTTTGGAGCAATCAGCCCCAGCATTTT. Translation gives CASSESGVWSNQPQHF.

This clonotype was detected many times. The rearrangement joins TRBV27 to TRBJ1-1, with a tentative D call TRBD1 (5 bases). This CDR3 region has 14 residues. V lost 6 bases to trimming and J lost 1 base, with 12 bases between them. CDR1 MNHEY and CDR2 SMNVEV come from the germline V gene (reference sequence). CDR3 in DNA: TGTGCCAGCAGCTTCCGCGGGGGGAACACTGAAGCTTTCTTT. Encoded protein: CASSFRGGNTEAFF.

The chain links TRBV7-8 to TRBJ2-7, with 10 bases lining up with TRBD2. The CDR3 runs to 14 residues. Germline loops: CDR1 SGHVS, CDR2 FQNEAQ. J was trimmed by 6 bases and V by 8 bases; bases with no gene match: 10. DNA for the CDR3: TGTGCCAGCTTCAAGCGGGAGGGCCTCGGCGAGCAGTACTTC. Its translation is CASFKREGLGEQYF.

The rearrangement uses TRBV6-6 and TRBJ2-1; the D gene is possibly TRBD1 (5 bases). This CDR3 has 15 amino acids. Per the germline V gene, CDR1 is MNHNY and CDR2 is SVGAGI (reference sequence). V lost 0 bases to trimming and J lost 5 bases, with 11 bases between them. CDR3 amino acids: CASSYSTDIDNEQFF. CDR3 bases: TGTGCCAGCAGTTACTCGACGGACATCGACAATGAGCAGTTCTTC.

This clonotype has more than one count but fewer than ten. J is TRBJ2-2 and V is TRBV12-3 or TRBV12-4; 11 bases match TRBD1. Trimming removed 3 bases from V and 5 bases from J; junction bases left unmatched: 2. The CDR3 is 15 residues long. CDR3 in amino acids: CASSLGQGETGELFF. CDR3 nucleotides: TGTGCCAGCAGTTTGGGACAGGGGGAAACCGGGGAGCTGTTTTTT.

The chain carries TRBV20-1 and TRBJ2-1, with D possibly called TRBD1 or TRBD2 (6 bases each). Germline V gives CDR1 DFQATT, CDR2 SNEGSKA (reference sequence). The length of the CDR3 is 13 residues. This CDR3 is CSRGRGPTNEQFF. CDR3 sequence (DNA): TGCAGCCGGGGGCGCGGGCCGACCAATGAGCAGTTCTTC.

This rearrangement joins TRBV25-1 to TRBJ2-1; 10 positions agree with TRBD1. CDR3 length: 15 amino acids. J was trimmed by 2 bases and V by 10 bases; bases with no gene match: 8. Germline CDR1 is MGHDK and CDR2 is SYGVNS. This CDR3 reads CATGRQGATYNEQFF. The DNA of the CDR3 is TGTGCCACGGGGAGACAGGGGGCAACCTACAATGAGCAGTTCTTC.

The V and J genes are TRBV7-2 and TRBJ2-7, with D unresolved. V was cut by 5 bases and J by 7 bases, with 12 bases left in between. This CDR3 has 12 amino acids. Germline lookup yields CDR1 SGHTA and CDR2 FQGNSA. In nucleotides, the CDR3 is TGTGCCAGCAGCACGGCCGTCAGGGAGCAGTACTTC. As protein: CASSTAVREQYF.

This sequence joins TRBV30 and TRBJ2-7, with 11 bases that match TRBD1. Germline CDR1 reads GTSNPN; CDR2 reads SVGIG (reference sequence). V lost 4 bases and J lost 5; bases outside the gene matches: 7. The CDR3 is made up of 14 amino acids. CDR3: CAWTTGQGAHEQYF. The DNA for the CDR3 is TGTGCCTGGACCACCGGACAGGGGGCCCACGAGCAGTACTTC.

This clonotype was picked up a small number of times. The CDR3 region has the DNA TGTGCCAGCAGCCAAGATGGGGGTCCACCCCTCCACTTT. Protein: CASSQDGGPPLHF. The chain employs TRBV3-1 and TRBJ1-6, with D possibly TRBD1 on 5 matching bases. Germline V gives CDR1 LGHDT, CDR2 YNNKEL (reference sequence). CDR3 length: 13 residues. Trimming cost V 0 bases and J 11 bases, with 8 bases left between them.

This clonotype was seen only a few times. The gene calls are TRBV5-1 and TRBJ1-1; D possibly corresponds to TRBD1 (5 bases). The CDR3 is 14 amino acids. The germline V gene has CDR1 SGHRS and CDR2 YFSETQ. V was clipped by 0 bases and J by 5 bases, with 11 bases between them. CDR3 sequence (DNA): TGCGCCAGCAGCTTGGATGGGGACGTGACTGAAGCTTTCTTT. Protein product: CASSLDGDVTEAFF.

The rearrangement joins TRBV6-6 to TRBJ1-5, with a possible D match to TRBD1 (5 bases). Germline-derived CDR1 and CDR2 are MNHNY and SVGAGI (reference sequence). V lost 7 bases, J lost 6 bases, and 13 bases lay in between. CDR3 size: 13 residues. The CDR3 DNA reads TGTGCCAGCACGCTGCAGGGTAGTCAGCCCCAGCATTTT. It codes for CASTLQGSQPQHF.

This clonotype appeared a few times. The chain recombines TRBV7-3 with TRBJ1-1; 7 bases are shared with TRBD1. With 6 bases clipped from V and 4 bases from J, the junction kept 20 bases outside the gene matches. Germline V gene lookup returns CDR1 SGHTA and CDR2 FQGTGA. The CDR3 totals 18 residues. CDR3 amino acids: CASSLLGQWTRTPTEAFF. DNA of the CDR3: TGTGCCAGCAGTTTATTGGGACAGTGGACCCGTACCCCCACTGAAGCTTTCTTT.